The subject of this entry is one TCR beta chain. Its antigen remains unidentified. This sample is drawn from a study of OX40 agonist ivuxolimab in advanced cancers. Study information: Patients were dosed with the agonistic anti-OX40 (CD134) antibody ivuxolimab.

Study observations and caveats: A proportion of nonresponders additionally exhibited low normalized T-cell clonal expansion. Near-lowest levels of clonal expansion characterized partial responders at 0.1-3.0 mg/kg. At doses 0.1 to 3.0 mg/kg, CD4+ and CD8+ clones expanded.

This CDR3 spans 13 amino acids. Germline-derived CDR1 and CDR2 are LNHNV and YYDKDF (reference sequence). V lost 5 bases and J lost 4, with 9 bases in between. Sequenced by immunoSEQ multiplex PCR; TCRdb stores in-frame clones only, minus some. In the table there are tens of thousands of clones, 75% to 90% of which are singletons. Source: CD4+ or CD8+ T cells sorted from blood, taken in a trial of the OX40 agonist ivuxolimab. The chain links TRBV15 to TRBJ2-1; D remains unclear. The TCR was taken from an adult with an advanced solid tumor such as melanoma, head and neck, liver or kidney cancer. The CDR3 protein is CATSPQLYNEQFF. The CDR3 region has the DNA TGTGCCACCAGCCCGCAACTTTACAATGAGCAGTTCTTC. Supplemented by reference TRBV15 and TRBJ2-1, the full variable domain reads DAMVIQNPRYQVTQFGKPVTLSCSQTLNHNVMYWYQQKSSQAPKLLFHYYDKDFNNEADTPDNFQSRRPNTSFCFLDIRSPGLGDTAMYLCATSPQLYNEQFFGPGTRLTVL.